This T cell receptor beta chain is drawn from a study of T cell repertoires in cytomegalovirus infection. About the research overall: Public TCR beta signatures provided an indication of both CMV infection and a matching HLA type.

Via MiXCR, TCRdb re-called the reads, giving one row per CDR3 protein. In the table there are fewer than 200,000 distinct CDR3 sequences, more than 9% of which are singletons. This clonotype came up many times. What it binds is unknown. CDR1 is SGHTA, CDR2 FQGNSA, per germline. Trimming cost V 5 bases and J 0 bases; bases outside gene matches: 6. The CDR3 runs 15 residues. Study findings and constraints: Frequencies of public TCR beta families were cumulated, and this identified carriers of CMV plus the relevant HLA. HLA-C-restricted, CMV-specific TCR beta clonotypes were dominant ex vivo.

What was sequenced was PBMCs. This rearrangement joins TRBV7-2 to TRBJ2-7, with TRBD2 identical over 8 bases. The receptor was isolated from a human donor in good health (CMV status not recorded). Some clones in this sample may be carry-over from other donors' samples. The CDR3 loop is CASSLGAGASYEQYF. CDR3 DNA: TGTGCCAGCAGCCTCGGAGCGGGAGCCTCCTACGAGCAGTACTTC.